Reported below is one T cell receptor (beta chain). This record comes from a study of Ad26.COV2.S vaccination and SARS-CoV-2 variants. Study context: Ad26.COV2.S shots went into the muscle once or twice, 56 days apart.

Clones were read by immunoSEQ multiplex PCR, and TCRdb kept only the in-frame ones, dropping some. Altogether about 250,000 clones are present, more than 75% being singletons, with the ten largest covering under 4%. This CDR3 contains 15 residues. The trim removed 7 bases at V and 9 bases at J, leaving 13 bases unmatched. CDR1 and CDR2 (germline): LNHDA, SQIVND (reference sequence). Treatment of the sample: around 19 received Ad26.COV2.S at low or high dose, single or two shots; about five received placebo; per-sample allocation not given. It was on day 63 after the first vaccine or placebo injection that samples were taken.

This chain links TRBV19 with TRBJ2-2; 8 positions match TRBD1. This receptor was obtained from a person between 18 and 65 years old who received the Ad26.COV2.S COVID-19 vaccine or a placebo. Sequenced material: peripheral blood, taken in a trial of Ad26.COV2.S vaccine versus placebo. The DNA for the CDR3 is TGTGCCAGTACCCCCCTCGGGCAGGGGGCCTGGGAGCTGTTTTTT. It yields the protein CASTPLGQGAWELFF.